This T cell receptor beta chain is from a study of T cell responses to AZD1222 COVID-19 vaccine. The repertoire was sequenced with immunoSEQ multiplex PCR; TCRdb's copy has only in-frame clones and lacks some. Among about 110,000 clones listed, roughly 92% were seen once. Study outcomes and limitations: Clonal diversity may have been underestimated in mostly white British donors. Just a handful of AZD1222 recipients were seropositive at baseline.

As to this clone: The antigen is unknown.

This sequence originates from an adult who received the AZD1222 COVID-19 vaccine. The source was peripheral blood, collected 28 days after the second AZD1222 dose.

CDR3 nucleotides: TGCGCCAGCAGCCTGACGGGGGCGGATCAGCCCCAGCATTTT. It translates to CASSLTGADQPQHF. The chain employs TRBV4-3 and TRBJ1-5, with D possibly being TRBD1 (6 bases). Germline V gene lookup returns CDR1 LGHNA and CDR2 YSLEER. This CDR3 comprises 14 residues. The germline V and J ends were trimmed by 4 bases and 5 bases, with 12 bases remaining between them.